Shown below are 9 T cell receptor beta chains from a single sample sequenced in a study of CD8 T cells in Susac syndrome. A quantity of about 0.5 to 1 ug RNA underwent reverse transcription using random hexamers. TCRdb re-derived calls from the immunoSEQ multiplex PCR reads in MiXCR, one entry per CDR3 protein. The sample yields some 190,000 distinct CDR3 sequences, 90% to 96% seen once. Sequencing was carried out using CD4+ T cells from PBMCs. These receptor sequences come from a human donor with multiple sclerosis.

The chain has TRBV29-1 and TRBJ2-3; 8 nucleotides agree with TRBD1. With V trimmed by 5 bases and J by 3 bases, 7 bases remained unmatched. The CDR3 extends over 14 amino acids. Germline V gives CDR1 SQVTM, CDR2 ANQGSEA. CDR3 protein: CSVPPGGRTDTQYF. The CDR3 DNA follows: TGCAGCGTTCCGCCAGGGGGCCGGACAGATACGCAGTATTTT.

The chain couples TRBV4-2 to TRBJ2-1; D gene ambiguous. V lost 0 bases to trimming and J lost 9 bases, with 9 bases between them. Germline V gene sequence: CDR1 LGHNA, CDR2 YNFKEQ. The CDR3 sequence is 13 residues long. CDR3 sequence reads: CASSQDRWREQFF. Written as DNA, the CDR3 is TGTGCCAGCAGCCAAGATAGGTGGCGTGAGCAGTTCTTC.

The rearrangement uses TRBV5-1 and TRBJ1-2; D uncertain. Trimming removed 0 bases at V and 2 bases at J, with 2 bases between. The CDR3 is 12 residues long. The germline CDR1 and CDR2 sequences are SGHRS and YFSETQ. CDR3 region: CASSLDNYGYTF. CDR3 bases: TGCGCCAGCAGCTTGGACAACTATGGCTACACCTTC.

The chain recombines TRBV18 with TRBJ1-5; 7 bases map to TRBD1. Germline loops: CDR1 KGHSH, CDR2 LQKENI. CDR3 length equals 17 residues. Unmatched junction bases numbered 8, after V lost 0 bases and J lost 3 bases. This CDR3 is CASSPPPTGLPNQPQHF. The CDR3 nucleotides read TGTGCCAGCTCACCACCCCCGACAGGGCTCCCCAATCAGCCCCAGCATTTT.

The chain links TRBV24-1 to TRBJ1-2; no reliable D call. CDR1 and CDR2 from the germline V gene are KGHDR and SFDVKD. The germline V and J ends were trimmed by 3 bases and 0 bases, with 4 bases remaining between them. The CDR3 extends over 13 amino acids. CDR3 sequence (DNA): TGTGCCACCAGTGATCGGGCTAACTATGGCTACACCTTC. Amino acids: CATSDRANYGYTF.

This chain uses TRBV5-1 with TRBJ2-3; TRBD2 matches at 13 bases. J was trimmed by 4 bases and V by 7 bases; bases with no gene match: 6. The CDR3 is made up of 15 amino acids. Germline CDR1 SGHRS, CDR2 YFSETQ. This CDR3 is CASGQLAGGADTQYF. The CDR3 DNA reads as TGCGCCAGCGGACAACTAGCGGGGGGGGCAGATACGCAGTATTTT.

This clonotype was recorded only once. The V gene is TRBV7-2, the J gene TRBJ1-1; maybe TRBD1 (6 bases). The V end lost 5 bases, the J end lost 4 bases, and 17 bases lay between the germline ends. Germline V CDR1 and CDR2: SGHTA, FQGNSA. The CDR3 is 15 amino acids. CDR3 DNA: TGTGCCAGCAGCAACAGGGATTTTGGGGTCACTGAAGCTTTCTTT. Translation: CASSNRDFGVTEAFF.

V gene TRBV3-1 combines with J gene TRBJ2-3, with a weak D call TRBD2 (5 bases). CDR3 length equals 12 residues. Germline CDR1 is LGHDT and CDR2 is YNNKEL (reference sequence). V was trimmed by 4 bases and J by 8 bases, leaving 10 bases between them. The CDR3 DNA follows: TGTGCCAGCAGCCCTGGGAGAAGTACGCAGTATTTT. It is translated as CASSPGRSTQYF.

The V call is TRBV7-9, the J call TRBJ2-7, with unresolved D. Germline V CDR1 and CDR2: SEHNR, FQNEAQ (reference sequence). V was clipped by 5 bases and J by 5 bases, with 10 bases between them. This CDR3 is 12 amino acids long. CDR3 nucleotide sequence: TGTGCCAGCAGCCCTACCAATCACGAGCAGTACTTC. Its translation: CASSPTNHEQYF.